The 22 T cell receptor beta chains given below trace back to one sample, sequenced in a study of shared clonotypes between healthy human individuals. The repertoire was sequenced with immunoSEQ multiplex PCR; TCRdb's copy has only in-frame clones and lacks some. The sample lists some 2,100,000 clones; around 95% were seen once. Source material: naive CD4+ T cells sorted from blood. Subset in this sample: CD45RA+ positively selected. All receptors derive from a young man in good health.

The chain uses TRBV28 and TRBJ2-1; 7 nucleotides match TRBD1. This CDR3 spans 13 amino acids. In germline, CDR1 is MDHEN, CDR2 SYDVKM. Trimming took 4 bases from V and 7 from J; bases not matched to a gene: 4. The CDR3 DNA reads as TGTGCCAGCAGTTCCGGGACAGTAAATGAGCAGTTCTTC. Its protein product is CASSSGTVNEQFF.

The chain employs TRBV11-2 and TRBJ1-3, with D unclear. The CDR3 consists of 12 residues. V was trimmed by 3 bases and J by 2 bases, leaving 2 bases between them. Germline V gene data show CDR1 as SGHAT and CDR2 as FQNNGV. Here the CDR3 DNA reads TGTGCCAGCAGCTTCCCTGGAAACACCATATATTTT. This gives the protein CASSFPGNTIYF. Variable domain in full (rest from reference TRBV11-2 and TRBJ1-3): EAGVAQSPRYKIIEKRQSVAFWCNPISGHATLYWYQQILGQGPKLLIQFQNNGVVDDSQLPKDRFSAERLKGVDSTLKIQPAKLEDSAVYLCASSFPGNTIYFGEGSWLTVV.

The V and J genes are TRBV20-1 and TRBJ1-1; D not resolved. Trimming removed 4 bases from V and 5 bases from J, with 5 bases in between. CDR3 length: 10 amino acids. The germline gives CDR1 DFQATT, CDR2 SNEGSKA (reference sequence). The CDR3, as DNA: TGCAGTGCTATGAGTACTGAAGCTTTCTTT. This encodes CSAMSTEAFF.

The chain carries TRBV29-1 and TRBJ2-5; perhaps TRBD2 as D (6 bases). Germline V gene sequence: CDR1 SQVTM, CDR2 ANQGSEA. Trimming pared 7 bases from V and 2 bases from J, leaving 14 bases between. This CDR3 is built from 13 residues. CDR3: CSAHPRGQETQYF. The CDR3 nucleotides read TGCAGCGCCCACCCCCGGGGGCAAGAGACCCAGTACTTC.

The chain is built from TRBV2 and TRBJ1-1; 8 bases match TRBD1. The germline V gene has CDR1 SNHLY and CDR2 FYNNEI. J gave up 5 bases and V 6 bases, and 5 bases lay outside the gene matches. The CDR3 length is 13 residues. CDR3 nucleotides: TGTGCCAGCAGCGGACAGGGATGGACTGAAGCTTTCTTT. Translated: CASSGQGWTEAFF.

The chain couples TRBV30 to TRBJ1-5, with a possible D match to TRBD1 (5 bases). V was pared by 0 bases and J by 4 bases, with 13 bases between. CDR3 length: 15 amino acids. Germline assignment: CDR1 GTSNPN and CDR2 SVGIG (reference sequence). For the CDR3, the DNA is TGTGCCTGGAGTGTTGGGGGAAATGTTAATCAGCCCCAGCATTTT. The encoded protein is CAWSVGGNVNQPQHF. Full variable domain (remainder filled in from reference TRBV30 and TRBJ1-5): SQTIHQWPATLVQPVGSPLSLECTVEGTSNPNLYWYRQAAGRGLQLLFYSVGIGQISSEVPQNLSASRPQDRQFILSSKKLLLSDSGFYLCAWSVGGNVNQPQHFGDGTRLSIL.

The genes are TRBV15 and TRBJ1-5; the match to TRBD1 covers 7 bases. The junction had 11 bases not matched to a gene; V was cut back by 9 bases and J by 12 bases. The length of the CDR3 is 12 residues. The germline V gene has CDR1 LNHNV and CDR2 YYDKDF (reference sequence). In DNA form, the CDR3 reads TGTGCCACTTCCGAGGGGGCGCTCCGCCAGCATTTT. It is translated as CATSEGALRQHF.

The chain joins TRBV2 to TRBJ1-4; unclear D gene. The V and J ends lost 6 bases and 5 bases respectively, with 13 bases between them. Germline lookup yields CDR1 SNHLY and CDR2 FYNNEI. CDR3 length: 14 amino acids. CDR3 sequence (DNA): TGTGCCAGCAGATGGGCAGGAATAAATGAAAAACTGTTTTTT. Its translation: CASRWAGINEKLFF.

The chain uses TRBV5-1 and TRBJ2-7, with TRBD1 matching 9 bases. Trimming at V came to 1 base and at J to 4 bases, leaving 3 bases not matched to a gene. This CDR3 comprises 14 residues. CDR1 is SGHRS and CDR2 is YFSETQ in the germline V gene. In nucleotides, the CDR3 is TGCGCCAGCAGCTTGAACAGGGGGCAGTACGAGCAGTACTTC. It is translated as CASSLNRGQYEQYF.

This chain connects TRBV6-1 to TRBJ1-5; D unresolved. Trimming left V 2 bases short and J 5 bases short, with 10 bases between. The CDR3 is 14 residues long. Per the germline V gene, CDR1 is MNHNS and CDR2 is SASEGT. As DNA, the CDR3 is TGTGCCAGCAGTGAATCCTGGGGAGATCAGCCCCAGCATTTT. Residues: CASSESWGDQPQHF.

This chain joins TRBV5-1 and TRBJ1-2; D is possibly TRBD1 (5 bases). The CDR3 spans 12 residues. Germline V gene data show CDR1 as SGHRS and CDR2 as YFSETQ. V gave up 4 bases and J gave up 14 bases, with 18 bases separating them. The chain's CDR3 is CASSPPGVHRTF. Written as DNA, the CDR3 is TGCGCCAGCAGCCCTCCGGGGGTCCACAGGACCTTC.

The rearrangement links TRBV6-1 to TRBJ1-2; TRBD1 aligns across 9 bases. Germline V CDR1 and CDR2: MNHNS, SASEGT. The J segment lost 3 bases and the V segment lost 6 bases, leaving 8 bases of the junction unmatched. The CDR3 extends over 15 amino acids. The CDR3 here is CASSPNRGRDYGYTF. Here the CDR3 DNA reads TGTGCCAGCAGCCCAAACAGGGGGCGCGACTATGGCTACACCTTC.

The genes are TRBV30 and TRBJ2-5, with D possibly TRBD1 on 6 matching bases. This CDR3 region has 15 residues. Germline CDR1 and CDR2: GTSNPN and SVGIG (reference sequence). Trimming cost V 1 base and J 3 bases, with 15 bases left between them. CDR3 residues: CAWSGQGTGEETQYF. The CDR3 coding sequence is TGTGCCTGGAGTGGCCAGGGGACGGGCGAAGAGACCCAGTACTTC.

Notes on this clone: An end of the junction does not agree with germline; a read error may underlie this. The rearrangement joins TRBV9 to TRBJ2-2; 9 bases match TRBD2. Per germline, CDR1 SGDLS and CDR2 YYNGEE. CDR3 size: 14 residues. The CDR3 nucleotides read TGTGCCAGCACTAGCGGGATGAACATCGGGGAGCTGTTTTTT. Amino acid sequence: CASTSGMNIGELFF.

The rearrangement links TRBV6-5 to TRBJ1-6; D not resolved. Between the trimmed V and J ends, which lost 6 bases and 5 bases, there was a span of 14 bases. This CDR3 has 15 residues. Germline V gene lookup returns CDR1 MNHEY and CDR2 SVGAGI. CDR3 sequence (DNA): TGTGCCAGCAGCCGGGAATTACGGAATAATTCACCCCTCCACTTT. Encoded protein: CASSRELRNNSPLHF.

V gene TRBV7-9 combines with J gene TRBJ2-3; D might be TRBD1 or TRBD2, each matching 6 bases. CDR1 and CDR2 from the germline V gene are SEHNR and FQNEAQ (reference sequence). The germline V and J ends were trimmed by 7 bases and 1 base, with 21 bases remaining between them. CDR3 size: 17 residues. CDR3 in DNA: TGTGCCAGCACCCTTGGTATACAGGGAGGCGGCACAGATACGCAGTATTTT. This sequence encodes CASTLGIQGGGTDTQYF.

The CDR3 loop reads CASSQAGTSPYEQYF. The CDR3 bases are TGTGCCAGCAGTCAGGCGGGGACCAGCCCATACGAGCAGTACTTC. The chain links TRBV7-9 to TRBJ2-7, with a weak D call TRBD2 (6 bases). CDR3 length: 15 residues. Germline V gene lookup returns CDR1 SEHNR and CDR2 FQNEAQ (reference sequence). V was pared by 6 bases and J by 4 bases, with 19 bases between.

The chain has TRBV2 and TRBJ2-7; possibly TRBD1 for D (6 bases). V was pared by 6 bases and J by 4 bases, with 19 bases between. CDR1 SNHLY and CDR2 FYNNEI come from the germline V gene. The CDR3 is 15 residues long. The CDR3 coding sequence is TGTGCCAGCAGATGGGACACAGCCAAGTTGTACGAGCAGTACTTC. It translates to CASRWDTAKLYEQYF.

The J gene is TRBJ1-2, the V gene TRBV15; TRBD1 aligns across 11 bases. J was trimmed by 4 bases and V by 3 bases; bases with no gene match: 1. This CDR3 comprises 14 residues. The germline gives CDR1 LNHNV, CDR2 YYDKDF (reference sequence). CDR3 sequence reads: CATSRDRGLYGYTF. CDR3 sequence (DNA): TGTGCCACCAGCAGGGACAGGGGGCTCTATGGCTACACCTTC.

The genes are TRBV21-1 and TRBJ2-7; the table names TRBD2, a call not compared with the DNA. TRBV21-1 is termed a pseudogene. The CDR3 is 17 amino acids. CDR3 DNA: TGTGCCAGCAACCTTGGGGGGACGGGAGAAAGCTCCTACGAGCAGTACTTC. It specifies CASNLGGTGESSYEQYF.

This chain joins TRBV7-2 and TRBJ2-2, with D perhaps matching TRBD2 (6 bases). The germline gives CDR1 SGHTA, CDR2 FQGNSA. CDR3 size: 17 residues. V lost 2 bases to trimming and J lost 5 bases, with 18 bases between them. In DNA, the CDR3 is TGTGCCAGCAGCTTAAGAAATCCGGGCCGGGGGACCGGGGAGCTGTTTTTT. It yields the protein CASSLRNPGRGTGELFF.

The chain couples TRBV5-1 to TRBJ2-7, with D perhaps assigned TRBD1 or TRBD2 (5 bases each). Per the germline V gene, CDR1 is SGHRS and CDR2 is YFSETQ. The ends were cut back, 0 bases at V and 3 bases at J, with 7 bases in the middle. CDR3 length equals 13 residues. The CDR3 region is CASSLGGYYEQYF. The CDR3, as DNA: TGCGCCAGCAGCTTGGGGGGGTACTACGAGCAGTACTTC.